These T cell receptor beta chains were read from a single sample in a study of T-cell reconstitution after alpha-beta-depleted transplantation in children. TCRdb re-analysed the PCR reads in MiXCR, keeping a single row per CDR3 protein. The table shows 120,000 or so distinct CDR3 sequences, with more than 20% occurring only once. Sample: PBMCs, mostly from graft donor cells, taken 180 days after TCRalphabeta/CD19-depleted stem cell transplant. The receptors were sampled from a male patient between 2 and 10 years old who had a stem cell transplant for chronic granulomatous disease, so the T cells may come from the graft donor. The CDR3 runs from the conserved cysteine through the conserved F or W. A D gene is named only where the DNA matches it firmly. Clone size, where shown, is once, few, many, or a class for clones that have expanded.

clone_size: few; d_call: .; j_call: TRBJ2-1; v_call: TRBV12-3/TRBV12-4; cdr3_nt: TGTGCCAGCAGTTTTCGACCAAACAATGAGCAGTTCTTC; cdr3_aa: CASSFRPNNEQFF
clone_size: many; d_call: .; j_call: TRBJ2-7; v_call: TRBV5-1; cdr3_nt: TGCGCCAGCAGCTCCCCCGGACAGTACGATTCCTACGAGCAGTACTTC; cdr3_aa: CASSSPGQYDSYEQYF
clone_size: many; d_call: TRBD2; j_call: TRBJ2-3; v_call: TRBV15; cdr3_nt: TGTGCCACCAGCAGAGATACGCTAGCGGGGGCAGATACGCAGTATTTT; cdr3_aa: CATSRDTLAGADTQYF
clone_size: few; d_call: .; j_call: TRBJ2-7; v_call: TRBV5-5; cdr3_nt: TGTGCCAGCAGCATGACCCCCGGAAGAAAGCACGAGCAGTACTTC; cdr3_aa: CASSMTPGRKHEQYF
clone_size: few; d_call: TRBD1; j_call: TRBJ1-6; v_call: TRBV27; cdr3_nt: TGTGCCAGCCTCCGGGACAGAAATTCACCCCTCCACTTT; cdr3_aa: CASLRDRNSPLHF
clone_size: many; d_call: TRBD1; j_call: TRBJ2-7; v_call: TRBV20-1; cdr3_nt: TGCAGTGCTAGAGGGCTCAAGAGGGACAGGGGCTACGAGCAGTACTTC; cdr3_aa: CSARGLKRDRGYEQYF
clone_size: many; d_call: .; j_call: TRBJ2-7; v_call: TRBV20-1; cdr3_nt: TGCAGTGCTAGGGGGAGGGGCAGGGGGTCAATCTACGAGCAGTACTTC; cdr3_aa: CSARGRGRGSIYEQYF
clone_size: few; d_call: TRBD2; j_call: TRBJ2-2; v_call: TRBV20-1; cdr3_nt: TGCAGTGCTCGCCGACTAGCGGGAGGTATTATCTGGAACACCGGGGAGCTGTTTTTT; cdr3_aa: CSARRLAGGIIWNTGELFF
clone_size: .; d_call: TRBD2; j_call: TRBJ2-7; v_call: TRBV20-1; cdr3_nt: TGCAGTGCTAGACCGGGACTAGTTCGTTCCGAGCAGTACTTC; cdr3_aa: CSARPGLVRSEQYF
clone_size: many; d_call: TRBD1; j_call: TRBJ2-7; v_call: TRBV20-1; cdr3_nt: TGCAGTGCTAGTTTCCAGGGGGCTTACGAGCAGTACTTC; cdr3_aa: CSASFQGAYEQYF
clone_size: .; d_call: .; j_call: TRBJ1-2; v_call: TRBV10-3; cdr3_nt: TGTGCCATACACCCTATAGGGGGGACTGGGTATGGCTACACCTTC; cdr3_aa: CAIHPIGGTGYGYTF
clone_size: many; d_call: .; j_call: TRBJ2-7; v_call: TRBV10-3; cdr3_nt: TGTGCCATCAGTTCCCCCGGGAAGGTCTACGAGCAGTACTTC; cdr3_aa: CAISSPGKVYEQYF
clone_size: few; d_call: TRBD2; j_call: TRBJ2-7; v_call: TRBV20-1; cdr3_nt: TGCAGTGCAAGCAGTCCGGGACTAGCGCGAGTCCTCACCTACGAGCAGTACTTC; cdr3_aa: CSASSPGLARVLTYEQYF
clone_size: .; d_call: .; j_call: TRBJ2-7; v_call: TRBV20-1; cdr3_nt: TGCAGTGCTCGGAACCTTGACGAGCAGTACTTC; cdr3_aa: CSARNLDEQYF
clone_size: .; d_call: .; j_call: TRBJ2-1; v_call: TRBV4-3; cdr3_nt: TGCGCCAGCAGCCAAGGGTCGGGGGACTACAATGAGCAGTTCTTC; cdr3_aa: CASSQGSGDYNEQFF
clone_size: .; d_call: .; j_call: TRBJ2-7; v_call: TRBV20-1; cdr3_nt: TGCAGTGCTAGCGTAGGGATCAGCTCCTACGAGCAGTACTTC; cdr3_aa: CSASVGISSYEQYF
clone_size: many; d_call: .; j_call: TRBJ1-5; v_call: TRBV25-1; cdr3_nt: TGTGCCAGCAGTGGGGGACTTGTGGGCAATCAGCCCCAGCATTTT; cdr3_aa: CASSGGLVGNQPQHF
clone_size: few; d_call: TRBD1; j_call: TRBJ1-6; v_call: TRBV4-3; cdr3_nt: TGCGCCAGCAGCCAAGTTGACAGGGACGATTCACCCCTCCACTTT; cdr3_aa: CASSQVDRDDSPLHF
clone_size: few; d_call: .; j_call: TRBJ2-7; v_call: TRBV20-1; cdr3_nt: TGCAGTGCTAGTACCTCAACGGCCTCCTACGAGCAGTACTTC; cdr3_aa: CSASTSTASYEQYF
clone_size: .; d_call: TRBD2; j_call: TRBJ2-7; v_call: TRBV5-1; cdr3_nt: TGCGCCAGCAGCATGGGACTAGCGACTAACGAGCAGTACTTC; cdr3_aa: CASSMGLATNEQYF
clone_size: .; d_call: .; j_call: TRBJ1-5; v_call: TRBV7-6; cdr3_nt: TGTGCCAGCAGCTCCGTTAGCAATCAGCCCCAGCATTTT; cdr3_aa: CASSSVSNQPQHF
clone_size: .; d_call: .; j_call: TRBJ2-1; v_call: TRBV24-1; cdr3_nt: TGTGCCACCAGTGCAGGGGTCGTAAATGAGCAGTTCTTC; cdr3_aa: CATSAGVVNEQFF
clone_size: many; d_call: .; j_call: TRBJ2-7; v_call: TRBV5-1; cdr3_nt: TGCGCCAGCAGCTCCATGACTGGAGGGTACGAGCAGTACTTC; cdr3_aa: CASSSMTGGYEQYF
clone_size: .; d_call: TRBD2; j_call: TRBJ2-3; v_call: TRBV7-6; cdr3_nt: TGTGCCAGCAGCCCATGGACTAGCGGCACAGATACGCAGTATTTT; cdr3_aa: CASSPWTSGTDTQYF
clone_size: .; d_call: .; j_call: TRBJ2-1; v_call: TRBV6-6; cdr3_nt: TGTGCCAGCAGTTCCAGGGGTTATGAGCAGTTCTTC; cdr3_aa: CASSSRGYEQFF
clone_size: many; d_call: TRBD2; j_call: TRBJ2-7; v_call: TRBV20-1; cdr3_nt: TGCAGTGCTCCCGGGGTAGCGGGGGTTTACGAGCAGTACTTC; cdr3_aa: CSAPGVAGVYEQYF
clone_size: many; d_call: .; j_call: TRBJ2-4; v_call: TRBV5-6; cdr3_nt: TGTGCCAGCAGCTTGCCTGTGGGGGCGGCCAAAAACATTCAGTACTTC; cdr3_aa: CASSLPVGAAKNIQYF
clone_size: many; d_call: TRBD1; j_call: TRBJ2-1; v_call: TRBV7-2; cdr3_nt: TGTGCCAGCAGCTCTCCGGGACAGATACACAATGAGCAGTTCTTC; cdr3_aa: CASSSPGQIHNEQFF
clone_size: once; d_call: .; j_call: TRBJ2-7; v_call: TRBV28; cdr3_nt: TGTGCCAGCAGCCACACAGGGATCTACGAGCAGTACTTC; cdr3_aa: CASSHTGIYEQYF
clone_size: .; d_call: .; j_call: TRBJ2-3; v_call: TRBV4-2; cdr3_nt: TGTGCCAGCAGCCAAATCAGGGTCACAGATACGCAGTATTTT; cdr3_aa: CASSQIRVTDTQYF
clone_size: few; d_call: .; j_call: TRBJ2-1; v_call: TRBV6-2/TRBV6-3; cdr3_nt: TGTGCCAGCAGTATTGGCTTCTACAATGAGCAGTTCTTC; cdr3_aa: CASSIGFYNEQFF
clone_size: many; d_call: .; j_call: TRBJ2-7; v_call: TRBV7-2; cdr3_nt: TGTGCCAGCAGCTCGGGGGTCGAGCAGTACTTC; cdr3_aa: CASSSGVEQYF
clone_size: many; d_call: .; j_call: TRBJ2-3; v_call: TRBV11-2; cdr3_nt: TGTGCCAGCAGCCGAATATTGACAGATACGCAGTATTTT; cdr3_aa: CASSRILTDTQYF
clone_size: .; d_call: .; j_call: TRBJ2-1; v_call: TRBV5-1; cdr3_nt: TGCGCCAGCAGCTTGGACGACCCCTCCAGAGGCTATGAGCAGTTCTTC; cdr3_aa: CASSLDDPSRGYEQFF
clone_size: few; d_call: .; j_call: TRBJ2-4; v_call: TRBV15; cdr3_nt: TGTGCCACCAGCATAGACGCCAAAAACATTCAGTACTTC; cdr3_aa: CATSIDAKNIQYF
clone_size: once; d_call: .; j_call: TRBJ1-1; v_call: TRBV6-5; cdr3_nt: TGTGCCAGCAGTTACTCGATAGTACTGAACACTGAAGCTTTCTTT; cdr3_aa: CASSYSIVLNTEAFF
clone_size: many; d_call: TRBD2; j_call: TRBJ2-5; v_call: TRBV20-1; cdr3_nt: TGCAGTGCTACCGGACTAGCGGGAGTCCAAGAGACCCAGTACTTC; cdr3_aa: CSATGLAGVQETQYF
clone_size: many; d_call: .; j_call: TRBJ1-6; v_call: TRBV12-3/TRBV12-4; cdr3_nt: TGTGCCAGCAGTTTAGGTGGGCGGTCACCCCTCCACTTT; cdr3_aa: CASSLGGRSPLHF
clone_size: few; d_call: .; j_call: TRBJ2-2; v_call: TRBV12-3/TRBV12-4; cdr3_nt: TGTGCCAGCAGTTTCCGGACAAGCACCGGGGAGCTGTTTTTT; cdr3_aa: CASSFRTSTGELFF
clone_size: few; d_call: TRBD1; j_call: TRBJ2-7; v_call: TRBV10-3; cdr3_nt: TGTGCCATCAACCCGGGACAGGGTTACGAGCAGTACTTC; cdr3_aa: CAINPGQGYEQYF
clone_size: .; d_call: .; j_call: TRBJ2-3; v_call: TRBV12-3/TRBV12-4; cdr3_nt: TGTGCCAGCAGTAGAACAGGGCCCGGCACAGATACGCAGTATTTT; cdr3_aa: CASSRTGPGTDTQYF
clone_size: few; d_call: .; j_call: TRBJ1-3; v_call: TRBV20-1; cdr3_nt: TGCAGTGCTACCCGGGAGGGGAGACAGCTGTCTGGAAACACCATATATTTT; cdr3_aa: CSATREGRQLSGNTIYF
clone_size: many; d_call: TRBD1; j_call: TRBJ2-4; v_call: TRBV20-1; cdr3_nt: TGCAGTGCTAAGGGACAGGTAGCCAAAAACATTCAGTACTTC; cdr3_aa: CSAKGQVAKNIQYF
clone_size: few; d_call: .; j_call: TRBJ1-3; v_call: TRBV5-1; cdr3_nt: TGCGCCAGCAGTTTGGGGGCTTATGGAAACACCATATATTTT; cdr3_aa: CASSLGAYGNTIYF
clone_size: many; d_call: .; j_call: TRBJ2-3; v_call: TRBV7-8; cdr3_nt: TGTGCCAGCAGCTTAGACCGGGGGGCAAGCCAAACCACAGATACGCAGTATTTT; cdr3_aa: CASSLDRGASQTTDTQYF
clone_size: .; d_call: TRBD2; j_call: TRBJ2-3; v_call: TRBV7-8; cdr3_nt: TGTGCCAGCAGCTTAGTCTGGCTAGCGGGACTCACAGATACGCAGTATTTT; cdr3_aa: CASSLVWLAGLTDTQYF
clone_size: .; d_call: .; j_call: TRBJ1-2; v_call: TRBV29-1; cdr3_nt: TGCAGCGATACATCAAACTATGGCTACACCTTC; cdr3_aa: CSDTSNYGYTF